This record covers a single TCR beta chain. Trimming pared 0 bases from V and 8 bases from J, leaving 26 bases between. The CDR3 contains 20 residues. Germline CDR1 reads MGHRA; CDR2 reads YSYEKL. The data are from a study of blood T cell repertoires in COVID-19. Measured with immunoSEQ multiplex PCR; TCRdb has only the in-frame clones, and not every one. The data show under 200,000 clones, roughly nine tenths seen once. Sequencing input: peripheral blood. The sequence came from a woman between 65 and 79 years old with acute or convalescent COVID-19. The chain joins TRBV4-1 to TRBJ1-6; D unclear. The CDR3 protein is CASSQEARGTLSAEDSPLHF. The CDR3 DNA follows: TGCGCCAGCAGCCAAGAAGCCCGCGGCACCTTATCCGCAGAGGATTCACCCCTCCACTTT.